Shown below are 10 T cell receptor beta chains from a single sample sequenced in a study of blood T cells in healthy people across ages. A second 7 to 11 cycle PCR used barcoded and J-beta primers. MiXCR was run by TCRdb on the 5' RACE reads, yielding one entry per CDR3 protein. Of about 1,400,000 distinct CDR3 sequences listed, approximately 40% are singletons. Sequenced material: blood. The receptors were sampled from a woman aged 18-29 years in good health.

The chain carries TRBV29-1 and TRBJ1-1; D not resolved. Germline-derived CDR1 and CDR2 are SQVTM and ANQGSEA. The V and J ends lost 2 bases and 1 base respectively, with 11 bases between them. This CDR3 has 14 residues. CDR3 in DNA: TGCAGCGTTGAAAAGCTGCATACGAACACTGAAGCTTTCTTT. Amino acid sequence: CSVEKLHTNTEAFF.

V gene TRBV7-9 combines with J gene TRBJ2-7; 7 positions agree with TRBD2. This CDR3 region has 16 residues. Germline CDR1 is SEHNR and CDR2 is FQNEAQ (reference sequence). V lost 1 base, J lost 7 bases, and 13 bases stayed unmatched. The CDR3 reads CASSLGRTRGRDEQYF. The CDR3 nucleotides read TGTGCCAGCAGCTTAGGGAGGACTAGGGGTAGGGATGAGCAGTACTTC.

In its sample, this clonotype was seen once. A much larger clonotype is one base distant, so this may be a read error. This chain uses TRBV29-1 with TRBJ2-1; D is unresolved. V lost 5 bases, J lost 6 bases, and 17 bases lay in between. This CDR3 has 14 residues. Germline lookup yields CDR1 SQVTM and CDR2 ANQGSEA. The CDR3 DNA is TGCAGCGTTTATCTAGTCCTCTCTCTCAATGAGCAGTTCTTC. This translates into CSVYLVLSLNEQFF.

The V call is TRBV20-1, the J call TRBJ2-7; 9 bases line up with TRBD2. This CDR3 spans 14 amino acids. Germline V gene sequence: CDR1 DFQATT, CDR2 SNEGSKA (reference sequence). Trimming at V came to 3 bases and at J to 3 bases, leaving 6 bases not matched to a gene. The chain's CDR3 is CSASRTSEFYEQYF. CDR3 DNA: TGCAGTGCTAGTCGGACTAGCGAGTTCTACGAGCAGTACTTC.

V is TRBV20-1 and J is TRBJ2-2; D perhaps matches TRBD2 (6 bases). Germline CDR1 reads DFQATT; CDR2 reads SNEGSKA (reference sequence). The CDR3 runs to 13 residues. The CDR3: CGAGLPNTGELFF. In DNA, the CDR3 is TGCGGGGCGGGACTCCCGAACACCGGGGAGCTGTTTTTT.

This clonotype was found a few times. The rearrangement links TRBV7-8 to TRBJ2-5, with a tentative D call TRBD2 (5 bases). This CDR3 comprises 16 residues. The V gene's germline CDR1 is SGHVS and CDR2 FQNEAQ. V was clipped by 1 base and J by 2 bases, with 14 bases between them. The CDR3 DNA reads TGTGCCAGCAGCTTAGGAGCGGCGCGTTTTCAAGAGACCCAGTACTTC. It translates to CASSLGAARFQETQYF.

The rearrangement links TRBV20-1 to TRBJ1-2, with 7 bases lining up with TRBD1. Germline CDR1 and CDR2: DFQATT and SNEGSKA (reference sequence). The CDR3 contains 14 residues. V lost 3 bases and J lost 4; bases outside the gene matches: 8. The CDR3 loop reads CSARGAGGSYGYTF. CDR3 in DNA: TGCAGTGCTAGGGGGGCAGGGGGATCCTATGGCTACACCTTC.

This clonotype was seen a few times. The chain employs TRBV12-3 or TRBV12-4 and TRBJ2-3; 9 bases line up with TRBD1. Trimming cost V 6 bases and J 5 bases; bases outside gene matches: 9. The CDR3 is 15 amino acids. The CDR3 sequence is CASRQTGTGQDTQYF. Written as DNA, the CDR3 is TGTGCCAGCAGACAAACCGGGACAGGGCAAGATACGCAGTATTTT.

The rearrangement links TRBV2 to TRBJ1-1; 7 bases are shared with TRBD1. Trimming removed 9 bases from V and 0 bases from J; junction bases left unmatched: 10. The CDR3 loop spans 15 amino acids. Per germline, CDR1 SNHLY and CDR2 FYNNEI. The CDR3: CASNTAGGVNTEAFF. The DNA of the CDR3 is TGTGCCAGTAATACGGCAGGGGGGGTGAACACTGAAGCTTTCTTT.

The chain joins TRBV6-1 to TRBJ1-1; D not certain. CDR1 MNHNS and CDR2 SASEGT come from the germline V gene. V gave up 2 bases and J gave up 6 bases, with 7 bases separating them. The CDR3 covers 12 residues. CDR3 sequence reads: CASSEQAAEAFF. The CDR3 DNA reads TGTGCCAGCAGTGAACAGGCAGCTGAAGCTTTCTTT.